A selection of T cell receptor beta chains follows, all from one sample in a study of CD8+CD57+ T cells in acquired aplastic anemia. TCRdb independently ran MiXCR on the reads; one entry per CDR3 protein. This table holds some 160,000 distinct CDR3 sequences, more than 45% found once. Material for sequencing was sorted CD4+, CD8+, or CD8+CD57+ T cells (not recorded which) from PBMCs. These receptor sequences come from a human donor with aplastic anemia. Each CDR3 is given with its conserved first and last residue. D genes are given only for firm matches. Size tells how often a clone was seen (once, few, many) or the class of an expanded clone, and some rows leave it out.

clone_size j_call v_call d_call cdr3_nt cdr3_aa
- TRBJ2-7 TRBV5-6 - TGTGCCAGCAGCTTGGGGCTACGCGTTTGGGAGCAGTACTTC CASSLGLRVWEQYF
- TRBJ1-1 TRBV9 - TGTGCCAGCAGCCGAGGTCAGAGCACTGAAGCTTTCTTT CASSRGQSTEAFF
many TRBJ2-1 TRBV5-1 - TGCGCCAGCAGCTCTCAGTCTACTAACAATGAGCAGTTCTTC CASSSQSTNNEQFF
many TRBJ2-1 TRBV4-2 - TGTGCCAGCAGCCAAGAAGGCGATGAGCAGTTCTTC CASSQEGDEQFF
many TRBJ2-1 TRBV20-1 - TGCAGTGCTAGCCCTGCCCCAGGGGGGGGGAATGAGCAGTTCTTC CSASPAPGGGNEQFF
many TRBJ1-5 TRBV4-3 - TGCGCCAGCAGCCAAGATAACAGCTATAGCAATCAGCCCCAGCATTTT CASSQDNSYSNQPQHF
many TRBJ2-3 TRBV11-3 TRBD1 TGTGCCAGCAGCTTGACAGGGTTGGCAGATACGCAGTATTTT CASSLTGLADTQYF
many TRBJ1-5 TRBV19 - TGTGCCAGTAGTATGTTGTTAGGGGCAGGGAATCAGCCCCAGCATTTT CASSMLLGAGNQPQHF
- TRBJ2-7 TRBV7-8 TRBD1 TGTGCCAGCAGCAATCCGGGACAGGGATTCTACGAGCAGTACTTC CASSNPGQGFYEQYF
- TRBJ1-4 TRBV2 - TGTGCCAGAGCCGACAGGAAGGGGGAAAAACTGTTTTTT CARADRKGEKLFF
- TRBJ2-7 TRBV5-8 - TGTGCCAGCAGCTTGGTTCCAGTCGTCGAGCAGTACTTC CASSLVPVVEQYF
- TRBJ2-7 TRBV29-1 TRBD1 TGCAGTGCCACAGACAGGGCCACCTACGAGCAGTACTTC CSATDRATYEQYF
many TRBJ1-2 TRBV25-1 - TGTGCCAGCAGTTTCGGTCTAGGTGGCTACACCTTC CASSFGLGGYTF
- TRBJ1-1 TRBV10-2 - TGCGTCAGCATGAGTGCCGCGAACACTGAAGCTTTCTTT CVSMSAANTEAFF
- TRBJ1-2 TRBV28 - TGTGCCAGCACCGATGAACAGGGAACGGCCTACACCTTC CASTDEQGTAYTF
many TRBJ2-7 TRBV30 - TGTGCCTGGATAACCAGGGGAAGGGGCGAGCAGTACTTC CAWITRGRGEQYF
few TRBJ2-7 TRBV15 TRBD2 TGTGCCACCAGCAGAGCCGGGGAGGGGCACGAGCAGTACTTC CATSRAGEGHEQYF
- TRBJ2-7 TRBV5-1 - TGCGCCAGCGGACGAGAATACGAGCAGTACTTC CASGREYEQYF
- TRBJ2-1 TRBV29-1 - TGCAGCGTTGATGGGGGCTCGGATGAGCAGTTCTTC CSVDGGSDEQFF
- TRBJ2-2 TRBV15 - TGTGCCACCAGCTTAACAGGAAACACCGGGGAGCTGTTTTTT CATSLTGNTGELFF
- TRBJ2-2 TRBV4-2 TRBD1 TGTGCCAGCAGCCTTCCGACAGGGATACGAAGGACCGGGGAGCTGTTTTTT CASSLPTGIRRTGELFF
- TRBJ2-7 TRBV10-3 TRBD1 TGTGCCATCAGTCCCAACCTGCCGGGACAGGGAAGAGGCGAGCAGTACTTC CAISPNLPGQGRGEQYF
many TRBJ1-5 TRBV24-1 - TGTGCCACCAGTGACCCCACATGGGATCAGCCCCAGCATTTT CATSDPTWDQPQHF
many TRBJ2-2 TRBV19 - TGTGCCAGTAGTATTTCCGGGTCTAACACCGGGGAGCTGTTTTTT CASSISGSNTGELFF
- TRBJ1-5 TRBV19 TRBD1 TGTGCCACCAGGACAGGGAATCAGCCCCAGCATTTT CATRTGNQPQHF
many TRBJ2-3 TRBV24-1 TRBD2 TGTGCCACCAGTGGCTCAGTAGCGGGACGAGATACGCAGTATTTT CATSGSVAGRDTQYF
- TRBJ1-1 TRBV28 - TGTGCCAGCAGTTTAATAGTAGGGGAGGGTGAAGCTTTCTTT CASSLIVGEGEAFF
many TRBJ1-1 TRBV5-1 - TGCGCCAGCAGCTTGGGGTTTGTGGTGGGTGAAGCTTTCTTT CASSLGFVVGEAFF
- TRBJ1-1 TRBV7-9 TRBD1 TGTGCCAGCAGCCCACAGGGGTCCCTCGAAGCTTTCTTT CASSPQGSLEAFF
few TRBJ1-1 TRBV7-9 - TGTGCCAGCAGCCCAGGACAGTCTGAAGCTTTCTTT CASSPGQSEAFF
once TRBJ1-2 TRBV20-1 - TGCAGTGCTAGGGAACAGAGCGATGGATACACCTTC CSAREQSDGYTF
- TRBJ2-7 TRBV2 - TGTGCCAGCCATCCAGGGACCTACGAGCAGTACTTC CASHPGTYEQYF
many TRBJ2-3 TRBV19 TRBD2 TGTGCCAGTAGTATGACTAGCAGGTGGCCAGGGGATACGCAGTATTTT CASSMTSRWPGDTQYF
- TRBJ2-1 TRBV10-3 - TGTGCCAGCTCCAGAGGGAGGGGGAATGAGCAGTTCTTC CASSRGRGNEQFF
many TRBJ2-3 TRBV30 - TGTGCCTGGAGTGACTCCGATACGCAGTATTTT CAWSDSDTQYF
few TRBJ2-7 TRBV29-1 TRBD1 TGCAGCGTTAAACGACAGGGCCGGATCGAGCAGTACTTC CSVKRQGRIEQYF
- TRBJ2-7 TRBV24-1 TRBD1 TGTGCCACCAGTGATTGGGACAGGAACGAGCAGTACTTC CATSDWDRNEQYF
many TRBJ1-1 TRBV5-8 TRBD1 TGTGCCAGCAGCTTGGCCACAGGGGTAGGCGCTGAAGCTTTCTTT CASSLATGVGAEAFF
- TRBJ1-1 TRBV7-8 - TGTGCCAGCGGCCGGTTATCTGAAGCTTTCTTT CASGRLSEAFF
once TRBJ1-2 TRBV6-5 - TGTGCCAGTTCAAGCATGGGCTACACCTTC CASSSMGYTF
- TRBJ1-4 TRBV4-2 TRBD1 TGTGCCAGCAGCCAGAGACAGGGTGATGAAAAACTGTTTTTT CASSQRQGDEKLFF
few TRBJ2-1 TRBV29-1 - TGCAGCGTTGAGAACGGGGCTGACAATGAGCAGTTCTTC CSVENGADNEQFF
few TRBJ1-4 TRBV3-1 - TGTGCCAGCAGTGTGGCCCGGGCGGCGGGTGAAAAACTGTTTTTT CASSVARAAGEKLFF
medium-sized TRBJ2-1 TRBV19 - TGTGCCAGTAACGGGGGGCGTGAGCAGTTCTTC CASNGGREQFF
many TRBJ2-7 TRBV4-1 TRBD2 TGCGCCAGCAGCCAAGACTCTAGCGGGAGCGATCTTCTGGAGCAGTACTTC CASSQDSSGSDLLEQYF
- TRBJ2-1 TRBV24-1 TRBD2 TGTGCCACCAGTGATCCCACTAGCGGGGGGAGGGATGAGCAGTTCTTC CATSDPTSGGRDEQFF
- TRBJ1-3 TRBV29-1 - TGCAGCGTTGGGGCAGGGGCTGGAAACACCATATATTTT CSVGAGAGNTIYF
few TRBJ2-1 TRBV11-2 - TGTGCCAGCAGCTTCAAGGGACCATTCTACAATGAGCAGTTCTTC CASSFKGPFYNEQFF
- TRBJ2-1 TRBV20-1 - TGCAGTGCCAGTGGGACCTACAATGAGCAGTTCTTC CSASGTYNEQFF
many TRBJ2-7 TRBV5-6 - TGTGCCAGCAGCCAGACAGCAACCTACGAGCAGTACTTC CASSQTATYEQYF
many TRBJ2-3 TRBV7-9 - TGTGCCAGCAGTCTTGGGACACCTAGCACAGATACGCAGTATTTT CASSLGTPSTDTQYF
few TRBJ1-6 TRBV20-1 - TGCAGTGCTTCAAGGGAAGGGTTCTCGGTCCACTTT CSASREGFSVHF
many TRBJ1-5 TRBV12-3/TRBV12-4 - TGTGCCAGCAGGTCAAGTAGCAATCAGCCCCAGCATTTT CASRSSSNQPQHF
many TRBJ2-1 TRBV9 - TGTGCCAGCAGTCCGGCAGGAGAGACCTACAATGAGCAGTTCTTC CASSPAGETYNEQFF
- TRBJ1-2 TRBV18 - TGTGCCAGCTCATCAAACTCCCCGTCCTATGGCTACACCTTC CASSSNSPSYGYTF
- TRBJ1-6 TRBV9 TRBD1 TGTGCCAGCAGCGTAGGTGGACAGGCTAGTTCACCCCTCCACTTT CASSVGGQASSPLHF
- TRBJ1-1 TRBV19 - TGTGCCAGTAAAGGGACTGGGAAGGACACTGAAGCTTTCTTT CASKGTGKDTEAFF
- TRBJ2-5 TRBV20-1 - TGCAGTGCTAGTGGCCCCAGGGGGGGAGAGACCCAGTACTTC CSASGPRGGETQYF
few TRBJ2-2 TRBV9 - TGTGCCAGCAGCGCGCAGTACGGGGAGCTGTTTTTT CASSAQYGELFF
- TRBJ1-1 TRBV12-3/TRBV12-4 - TGTGCCAGCAGTTTAGTGAGAACTGAAGCTTTCTTT CASSLVRTEAFF